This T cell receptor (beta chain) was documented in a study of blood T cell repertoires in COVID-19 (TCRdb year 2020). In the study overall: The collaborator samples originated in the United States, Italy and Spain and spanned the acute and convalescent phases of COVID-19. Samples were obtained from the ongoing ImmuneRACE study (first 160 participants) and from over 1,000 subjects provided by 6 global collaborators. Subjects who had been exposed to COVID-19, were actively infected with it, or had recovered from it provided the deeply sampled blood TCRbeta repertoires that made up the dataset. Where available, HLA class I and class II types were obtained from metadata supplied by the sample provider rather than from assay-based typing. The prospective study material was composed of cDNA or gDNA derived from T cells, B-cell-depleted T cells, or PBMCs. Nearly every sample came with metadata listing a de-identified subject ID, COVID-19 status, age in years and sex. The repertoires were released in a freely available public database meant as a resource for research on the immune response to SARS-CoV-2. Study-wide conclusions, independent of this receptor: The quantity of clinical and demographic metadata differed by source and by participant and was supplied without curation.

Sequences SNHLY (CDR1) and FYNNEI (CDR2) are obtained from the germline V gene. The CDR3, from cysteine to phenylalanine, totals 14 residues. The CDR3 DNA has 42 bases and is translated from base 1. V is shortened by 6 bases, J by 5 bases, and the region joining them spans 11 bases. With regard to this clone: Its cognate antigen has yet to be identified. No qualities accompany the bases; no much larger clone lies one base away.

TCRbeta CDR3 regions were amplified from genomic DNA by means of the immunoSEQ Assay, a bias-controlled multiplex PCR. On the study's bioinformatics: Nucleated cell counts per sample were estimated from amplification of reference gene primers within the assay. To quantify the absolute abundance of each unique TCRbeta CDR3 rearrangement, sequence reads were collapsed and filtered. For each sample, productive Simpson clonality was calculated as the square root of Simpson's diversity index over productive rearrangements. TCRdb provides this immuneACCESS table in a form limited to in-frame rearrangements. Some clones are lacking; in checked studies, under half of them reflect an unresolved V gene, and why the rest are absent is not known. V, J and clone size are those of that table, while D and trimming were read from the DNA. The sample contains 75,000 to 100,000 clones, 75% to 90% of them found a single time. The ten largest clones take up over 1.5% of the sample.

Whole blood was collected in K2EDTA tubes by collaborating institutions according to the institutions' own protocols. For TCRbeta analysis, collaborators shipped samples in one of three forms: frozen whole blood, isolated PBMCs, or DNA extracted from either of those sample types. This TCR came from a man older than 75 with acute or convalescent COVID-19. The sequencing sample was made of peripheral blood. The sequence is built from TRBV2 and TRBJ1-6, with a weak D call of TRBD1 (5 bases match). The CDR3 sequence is CASRRDRNNSPLHF. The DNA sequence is TGTGCCAGCAGGAGAGACAGAAATAATTCACCCCTCCACTTT.